This is a list of T cell receptor beta chains from one sample in a study of T cells after yellow fever vaccination. Each CDR3 protein is one row after TCRdb ran MiXCR on the 5' RACE reads. Found here are under 700,000 distinct CDR3 sequences, around 16% of them singletons; the top ten hold around a sixth. This specimen consisted of PBMCs, obtained 4 to 6 days after the first yellow fever vaccination. The receptors originated from a man aged 18 to 35 who received the YFV17D yellow fever vaccine. Both conserved end residues are part of each CDR3. The D gene is left open where the match is weak. Expanded clones are given a class, and other clones once, few, many or no size at all.

D gene: .
J gene: TRBJ2-1
clone size: .
V gene: TRBV21-1
CDR3 DNA: TGTGCCAGCAGCGGACAGGGGAGCGCCTACAATGAGCAGTTCTTC
CDR3 protein: CASSGQGSAYNEQFF

D gene: .
J gene: TRBJ2-1
clone size: .
V gene: TRBV12-3/TRBV12-4
CDR3 DNA: TGTGCCATTCAAGCTAGCGACTACAATGAGCAGTTCTTC
CDR3 protein: CAIQASDYNEQFF

D gene: TRBD1
J gene: TRBJ2-3
clone size: few
V gene: TRBV18
CDR3 DNA: TGTGCCAGCTCCCCAGACAGGGGTGGGAGCACAGATACGCAGTATTTT
CDR3 protein: CASSPDRGGSTDTQYF

D gene: .
J gene: TRBJ2-7
clone size: few
V gene: TRBV10-2
CDR3 DNA: TGCGCCAGCAGTCGACTAGAAATGACCTACGAGCAGTACTTC
CDR3 protein: CASSRLEMTYEQYF

D gene: TRBD2
J gene: TRBJ2-3
clone size: .
V gene: TRBV20-1
CDR3 DNA: TGCAGTGCTAGAGATCTGGTTAGCGGGGACACAGATACGCAGTATTTT
CDR3 protein: CSARDLVSGDTDTQYF

D gene: TRBD1
J gene: TRBJ1-5
clone size: .
V gene: TRBV12-3/TRBV12-4
CDR3 DNA: TGTGCCAGCAGCATGACAGGGTCACAGCAGCCCCAGCATTTT
CDR3 protein: CASSMTGSQQPQHF

D gene: .
J gene: TRBJ2-7
clone size: few
V gene: TRBV7-2
CDR3 DNA: TGTGCCAGCAGCCCCAGACCTCAGGGCTACGAGCAGTACTTC
CDR3 protein: CASSPRPQGYEQYF

D gene: .
J gene: TRBJ2-6
clone size: .
V gene: TRBV5-1
CDR3 DNA: TGCGCCAGCAGTCCCGGGACCCTCGGGTCTGGGGCCAACGTCCTGACTTTC
CDR3 protein: CASSPGTLGSGANVLTF

D gene: .
J gene: TRBJ1-4
clone size: .
V gene: TRBV27
CDR3 DNA: TGTGCCAGCAGTCTCCGGGGGGGAGCTAATGAAAAACTGTTTTTT
CDR3 protein: CASSLRGGANEKLFF

D gene: .
J gene: TRBJ1-1
clone size: few
V gene: TRBV6-6
CDR3 DNA: TGTGCCAGCATGGGCCGCACCACTGAAGCTTTCTTT
CDR3 protein: CASMGRTTEAFF

D gene: TRBD1
J gene: TRBJ1-5
clone size: .
V gene: TRBV29-1
CDR3 DNA: TGCAGCGCCGGGACAGGGAAGGGACAGCCCCAGCATTTT
CDR3 protein: CSAGTGKGQPQHF

D gene: .
J gene: TRBJ2-1
clone size: .
V gene: TRBV11-2
CDR3 DNA: TGTGCCAGCAGCCATCCCGCTAGCTCCTACAATGAGCAGTTCTTC
CDR3 protein: CASSHPASSYNEQFF

D gene: TRBD1
J gene: TRBJ1-2
clone size: .
V gene: TRBV7-2
CDR3 DNA: TGTGCCAGCAGCTTAGGTCCAGGGGGGGGCTACACCTTC
CDR3 protein: CASSLGPGGGYTF

D gene: .
J gene: TRBJ2-5
clone size: .
V gene: TRBV10-2
CDR3 DNA: TGCGCCAGCAGTGTCAGGCCGAGAAAAGAGACCCAGTACTTC
CDR3 protein: CASSVRPRKETQYF

D gene: .
J gene: TRBJ2-3
clone size: .
V gene: TRBV9
CDR3 DNA: TGTGCCAGCAGCGTCCAAAAGAGCACAGATACGCAGTATTTT
CDR3 protein: CASSVQKSTDTQYF

D gene: .
J gene: TRBJ2-5
clone size: .
V gene: TRBV2
CDR3 DNA: TGTGCCAGCAGTGAATTAGAGGAGACCCAGTACTTC
CDR3 protein: CASSELEETQYF

D gene: .
J gene: TRBJ2-5
clone size: few
V gene: TRBV12-3/TRBV12-4
CDR3 DNA: TGTGCCAGCAGTTTGGCAGGGAAGACCCAGTACTTC
CDR3 protein: CASSLAGKTQYF

D gene: .
J gene: TRBJ2-3
clone size: .
V gene: TRBV9
CDR3 DNA: TGTGCCAGCAGCGTCGGGGGGACATCTAGCACAGATACGCAGTATTTT
CDR3 protein: CASSVGGTSSTDTQYF

D gene: .
J gene: TRBJ2-5
clone size: many
V gene: TRBV11-2
CDR3 DNA: TGTGCCAGCAGCTTAGCCGAAGAGACCCAGTACTTC
CDR3 protein: CASSLAEETQYF

D gene: .
J gene: TRBJ2-2
clone size: many
V gene: TRBV7-7
CDR3 DNA: TGTGCTAGCAGCAATACAGGGTCCGGGGAGCTGTTTTTT
CDR3 protein: CASSNTGSGELFF

D gene: .
J gene: TRBJ2-2
clone size: .
V gene: TRBV6-2/TRBV6-3
CDR3 DNA: TGTGCCAGCAGTTATTCGGGGAGCACCGGGGAGCTGTTTTTT
CDR3 protein: CASSYSGSTGELFF

D gene: TRBD1
J gene: TRBJ1-6
clone size: .
V gene: TRBV4-1
CDR3 DNA: TGCGCCAGCAGCCGCCCGACAGGGGGCAGGTCACCCCTCCACTTT
CDR3 protein: CASSRPTGGRSPLHF

D gene: .
J gene: TRBJ2-3
clone size: .
V gene: TRBV5-4
CDR3 DNA: TGTGCCCTGACGGGGCAATCCACAGATACGCAGTATTTT
CDR3 protein: CALTGQSTDTQYF

D gene: .
J gene: TRBJ1-2
clone size: .
V gene: TRBV5-5
CDR3 DNA: TGTGCCAGCAGCCCCCGGGGGGGATCTTCTGGCTACACCTTC
CDR3 protein: CASSPRGGSSGYTF

D gene: .
J gene: TRBJ1-1
clone size: .
V gene: TRBV5-5
CDR3 DNA: TGTGCCAGCAGCTTGTTGTGGCGAACCATGAACACTGAAGCTTTCTTT
CDR3 protein: CASSLLWRTMNTEAFF

D gene: TRBD1
J gene: TRBJ2-5
clone size: few
V gene: TRBV7-2
CDR3 DNA: TGTGCCAGTAGACGGGACAGGGCGCAAGAGACCCAGTACTTC
CDR3 protein: CASRRDRAQETQYF

D gene: .
J gene: TRBJ1-1
clone size: once
V gene: TRBV4-1
CDR3 DNA: TGCGCCAGCAGCAGACCCGGGACGGCTGAAGCTTTCTTT
CDR3 protein: CASSRPGTAEAFF

D gene: .
J gene: TRBJ2-5
clone size: many
V gene: TRBV3-1
CDR3 DNA: TGTGCCAGCAGCCAAGATATCATGATCGAGACCCAGTACTTC
CDR3 protein: CASSQDIMIETQYF

D gene: .
J gene: TRBJ1-5
clone size: .
V gene: TRBV28
CDR3 DNA: TGTGCCAGCAGTTTTAGGCAGCCCCAGCATTTT
CDR3 protein: CASSFRQPQHF